This TCR beta chain was recorded in a study of Ad26.COV2.S vaccination and SARS-CoV-2 variants. Stated treatment: around 19 received Ad26.COV2.S at low or high dose, single or two shots; 5 received placebo; per-sample allocation not given. Vaccine and placebo recipients were sampled on day 63 after the first injection. This CDR3 spans 13 amino acids. The V gene end was trimmed by 4 bases and the J gene end by 6 bases; junction bases not matched to a gene: 3. The V gene's germline CDR1 is SGHTA and CDR2 FQGNSA. This clone was seen only once. The antigen is undetermined. Regarding the study as a whole: Post-vaccination breadth of spike-specific CD8+ and CD4+ T cell responses was reportedly substantial. Quantification of TCR breadth and depth may have yielded underestimates of total T cell responses.

TCRdb's table, derived via immunoSEQ multiplex PCR, lists solely in-frame clones and lacks some. This sample has hundreds of thousands of clones, with roughly 90% found just once. The chain links TRBV7-2 to TRBJ1-5; 7 nucleotides line up with TRBD1. The sample here was peripheral blood, taken in a trial of Ad26.COV2.S vaccine versus placebo. The sequence was obtained from a person aged 18-65 years who received the Ad26.COV2.S COVID-19 vaccine or a placebo. CDR3 sequence: CASSSQGSQPQHF. CDR3 sequence (DNA): TGTGCCAGCAGCTCACAGGGGTCTCAGCCCCAGCATTTT.